One and the same sample provided the 2 T cell receptor beta chains below, sequenced in a study of memory B cells and T cells in multiple sclerosis. Stimulus-free culture yielded autoproliferating CFSE-dim and non-proliferating CFSE-high T cells, each sequenced separately. Replicate wells were pooled after roughly 7 days of stimulus-free culture of 45 million to 50 million CFSE-labeled PBMCs. No antigen has been identified for these receptors. Assay used: immunoSEQ multiplex PCR; TCRdb lists only in-frame clones, some missing. The data hold over 10,000 clones, with 84% observed a single time. Sequencing was performed on PBMCs from blood kept in culture. The source is a human donor with multiple sclerosis.

The chain combines TRBV4-1 with TRBJ2-7; TRBD2 matches at 9 bases. Germline CDR1 is MGHRA and CDR2 is YSYEKL. The J segment lost 1 base and the V segment lost 4 bases, leaving 14 bases of the junction unmatched. The CDR3 has 18 amino acids. CDR3 nucleotide sequence: TGCGCCAGCAGCCTAATAGCTGGGGCGGGAGGGGTTTCCTACGAGCAGTACTTC. Translating it yields CASSLIAGAGGVSYEQYF.

The chain links TRBV6-1 to TRBJ1-1; D perhaps matches TRBD1 (5 bases). V was pared by 3 bases and J by 0 bases, with 14 bases between. Germline V gene sequence: CDR1 MNHNS, CDR2 SASEGT. The length of the CDR3 is 16 residues. CDR3 in amino acids: CASSDLRQTMNTEAFF. CDR3 sequence (DNA): TGTGCCAGCAGTGACCTACGACAGACCATGAACACTGAAGCTTTCTTT.